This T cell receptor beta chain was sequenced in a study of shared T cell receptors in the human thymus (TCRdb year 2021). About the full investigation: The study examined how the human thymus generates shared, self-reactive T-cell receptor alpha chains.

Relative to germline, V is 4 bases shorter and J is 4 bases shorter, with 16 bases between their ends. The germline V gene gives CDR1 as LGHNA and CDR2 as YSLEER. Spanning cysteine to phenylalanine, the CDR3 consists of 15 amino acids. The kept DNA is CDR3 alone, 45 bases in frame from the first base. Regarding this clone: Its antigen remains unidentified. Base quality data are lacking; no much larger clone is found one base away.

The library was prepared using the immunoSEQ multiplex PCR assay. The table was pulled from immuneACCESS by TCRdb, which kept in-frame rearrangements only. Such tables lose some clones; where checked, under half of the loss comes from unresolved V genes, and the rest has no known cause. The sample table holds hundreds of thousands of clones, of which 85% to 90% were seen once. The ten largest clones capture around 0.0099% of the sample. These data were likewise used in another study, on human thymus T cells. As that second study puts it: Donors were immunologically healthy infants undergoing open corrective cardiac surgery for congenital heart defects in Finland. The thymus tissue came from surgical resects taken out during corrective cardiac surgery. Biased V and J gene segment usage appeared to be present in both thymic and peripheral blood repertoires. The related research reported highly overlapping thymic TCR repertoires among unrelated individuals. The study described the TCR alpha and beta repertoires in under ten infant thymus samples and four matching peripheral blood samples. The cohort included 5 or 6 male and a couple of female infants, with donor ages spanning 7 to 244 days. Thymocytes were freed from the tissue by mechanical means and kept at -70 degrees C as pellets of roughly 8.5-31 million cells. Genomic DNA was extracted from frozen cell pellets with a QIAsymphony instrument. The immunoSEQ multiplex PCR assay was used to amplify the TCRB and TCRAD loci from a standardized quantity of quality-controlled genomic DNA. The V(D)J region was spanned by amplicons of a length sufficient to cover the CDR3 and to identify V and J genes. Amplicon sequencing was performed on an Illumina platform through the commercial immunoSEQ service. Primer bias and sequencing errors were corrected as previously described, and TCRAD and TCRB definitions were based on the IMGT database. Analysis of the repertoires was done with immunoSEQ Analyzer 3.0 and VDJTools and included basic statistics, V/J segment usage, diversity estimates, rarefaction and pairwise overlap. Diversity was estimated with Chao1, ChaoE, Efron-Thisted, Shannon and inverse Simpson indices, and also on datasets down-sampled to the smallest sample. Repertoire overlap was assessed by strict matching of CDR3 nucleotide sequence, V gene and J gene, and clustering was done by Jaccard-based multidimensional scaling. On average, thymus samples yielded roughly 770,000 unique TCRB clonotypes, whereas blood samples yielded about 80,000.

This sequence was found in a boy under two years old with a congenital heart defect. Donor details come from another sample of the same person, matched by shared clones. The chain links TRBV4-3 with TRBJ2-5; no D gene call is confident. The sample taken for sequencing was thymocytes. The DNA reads TGCGCCAGCAGCCGGAGAAGGAGTGTGTTAGAGACCCAGTACTTC. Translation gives CASSRRRSVLETQYF.